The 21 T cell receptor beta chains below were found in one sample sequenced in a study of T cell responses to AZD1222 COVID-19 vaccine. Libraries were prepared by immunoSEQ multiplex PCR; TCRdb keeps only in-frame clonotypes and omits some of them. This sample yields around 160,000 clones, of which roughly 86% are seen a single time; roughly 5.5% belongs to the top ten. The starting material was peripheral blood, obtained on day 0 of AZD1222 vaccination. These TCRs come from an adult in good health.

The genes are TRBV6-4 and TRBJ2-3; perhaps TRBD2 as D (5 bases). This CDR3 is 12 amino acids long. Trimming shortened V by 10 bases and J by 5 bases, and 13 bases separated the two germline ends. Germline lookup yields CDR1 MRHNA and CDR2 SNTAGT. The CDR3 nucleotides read TGTGCCACCCGTGCGGGTGGAGATACGCAGTATTTT. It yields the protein CATRAGGDTQYF.

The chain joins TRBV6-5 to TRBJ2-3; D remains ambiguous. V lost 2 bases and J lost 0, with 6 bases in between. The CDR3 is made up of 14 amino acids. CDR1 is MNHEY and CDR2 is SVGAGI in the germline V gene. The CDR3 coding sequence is TGTGCCAGCAGTTACCAGCAGAGCACAGATACGCAGTATTTT. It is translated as CASSYQQSTDTQYF.

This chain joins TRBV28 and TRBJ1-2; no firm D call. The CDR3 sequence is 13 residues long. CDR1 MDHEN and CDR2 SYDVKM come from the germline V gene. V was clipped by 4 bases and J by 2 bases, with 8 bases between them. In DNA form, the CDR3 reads TGTGCCAGCAGTTCTCCAGGAAACTATGGCTACACCTTC. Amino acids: CASSSPGNYGYTF.

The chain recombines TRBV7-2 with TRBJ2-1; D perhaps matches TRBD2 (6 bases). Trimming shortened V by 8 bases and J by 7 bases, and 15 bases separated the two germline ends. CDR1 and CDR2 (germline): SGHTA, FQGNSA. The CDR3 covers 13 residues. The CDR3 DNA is TGTGCCAGCGGGCCCGGGAGTACGAATGAGCAGTTCTTC. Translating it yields CASGPGSTNEQFF.

Here the CDR3 reads CASSSGTSGSSYEQYF. DNA of the CDR3: TGTGCCAGCAGTTCCGGGACTAGCGGATCCTCCTACGAGCAGTACTTC. This chain links TRBV2 with TRBJ2-7; 11 bases line up with TRBD2. Germline assignment: CDR1 SNHLY and CDR2 FYNNEI. CDR3 length: 16 amino acids. With V trimmed by 5 bases and J by 0 bases, 6 bases remained unmatched.

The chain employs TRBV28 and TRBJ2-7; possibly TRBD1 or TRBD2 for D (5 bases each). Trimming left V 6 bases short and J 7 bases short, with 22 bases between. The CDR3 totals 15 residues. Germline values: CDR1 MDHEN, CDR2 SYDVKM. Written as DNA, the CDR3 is TGTGCCAGCAGCCGAGGGCATGAGGGGCTAAGGGAGCAGTACTTC. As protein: CASSRGHEGLREQYF.

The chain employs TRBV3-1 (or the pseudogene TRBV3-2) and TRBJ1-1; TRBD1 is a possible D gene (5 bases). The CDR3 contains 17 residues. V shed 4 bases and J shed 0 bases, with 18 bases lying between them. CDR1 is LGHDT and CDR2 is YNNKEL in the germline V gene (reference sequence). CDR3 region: CASSLRPRGPMNTEAFF. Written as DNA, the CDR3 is TGTGCCAGCAGCCTTCGGCCGAGGGGACCCATGAACACTGAAGCTTTCTTT.

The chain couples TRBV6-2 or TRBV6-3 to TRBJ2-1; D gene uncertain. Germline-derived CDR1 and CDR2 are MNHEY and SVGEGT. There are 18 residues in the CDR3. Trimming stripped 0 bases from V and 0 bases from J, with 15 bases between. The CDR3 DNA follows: TGTGCCAGCAGTTACTCGAAGGTCGACCTTAGCTCCTACAATGAGCAGTTCTTC. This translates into CASSYSKVDLSSYNEQFF.

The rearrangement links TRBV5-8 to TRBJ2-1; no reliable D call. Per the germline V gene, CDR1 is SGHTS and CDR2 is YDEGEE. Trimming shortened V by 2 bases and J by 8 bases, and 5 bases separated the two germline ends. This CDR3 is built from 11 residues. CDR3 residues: CASSLPHEQFF. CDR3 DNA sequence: TGTGCCAGCAGCTTACCGCATGAGCAGTTCTTC.

CDR3 in DNA: TGTGCCAGCAGTGCCACAGGGTCGGTTCAGCCCCAGCATTTT. Translating gives CASSATGSVQPQHF. V gene TRBV2 combines with J gene TRBJ1-5; tentative D call: TRBD1 (6 bases). V gave up 4 bases and J gave up 6 bases, with 13 bases separating them. This CDR3 is 14 amino acids long. Germline V gene lookup returns CDR1 SNHLY and CDR2 FYNNEI.

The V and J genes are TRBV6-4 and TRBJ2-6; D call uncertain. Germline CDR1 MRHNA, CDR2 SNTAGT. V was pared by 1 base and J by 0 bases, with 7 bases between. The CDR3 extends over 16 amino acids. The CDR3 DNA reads TGTGCCAGCAGTGACTTAGGGATCTCTGGGGCCAACGTCCTGACTTTC. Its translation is CASSDLGISGANVLTF.

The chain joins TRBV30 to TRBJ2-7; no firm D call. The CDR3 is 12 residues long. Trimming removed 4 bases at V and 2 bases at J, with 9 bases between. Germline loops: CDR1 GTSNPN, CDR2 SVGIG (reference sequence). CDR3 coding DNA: TGTGCCTGGACCGGCGGAGCCTACGAGCAGTACTTC. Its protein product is CAWTGGAYEQYF.

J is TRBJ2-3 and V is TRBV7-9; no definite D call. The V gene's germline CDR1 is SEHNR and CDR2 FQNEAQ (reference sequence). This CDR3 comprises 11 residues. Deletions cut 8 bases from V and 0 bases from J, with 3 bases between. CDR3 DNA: TGTGCCAGCGAAAGCACAGATACGCAGTATTTT. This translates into CASESTDTQYF.

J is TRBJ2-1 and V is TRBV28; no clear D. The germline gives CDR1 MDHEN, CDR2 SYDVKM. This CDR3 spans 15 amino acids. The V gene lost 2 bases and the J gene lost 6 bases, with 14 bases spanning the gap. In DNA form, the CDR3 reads TGTGCCAGCAGTTTACCGAGACGGATTTCCAATGAGCAGTTCTTC. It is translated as CASSLPRRISNEQFF.

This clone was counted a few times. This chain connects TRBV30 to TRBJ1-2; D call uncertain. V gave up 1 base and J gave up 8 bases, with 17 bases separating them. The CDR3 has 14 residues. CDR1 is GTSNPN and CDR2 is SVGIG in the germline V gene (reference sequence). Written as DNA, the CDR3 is TGTGCCTGGAGTGGACCTGGGCCGGGCGGGGGCTACACCTTC. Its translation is CAWSGPGPGGGYTF.

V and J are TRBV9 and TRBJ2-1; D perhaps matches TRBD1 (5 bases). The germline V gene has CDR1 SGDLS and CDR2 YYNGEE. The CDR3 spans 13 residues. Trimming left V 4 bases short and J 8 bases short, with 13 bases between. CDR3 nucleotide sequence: TGTGCCAGCAGCCGGGCGCTCAGGGATGAGCAGTTCTTC. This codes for CASSRALRDEQFF.

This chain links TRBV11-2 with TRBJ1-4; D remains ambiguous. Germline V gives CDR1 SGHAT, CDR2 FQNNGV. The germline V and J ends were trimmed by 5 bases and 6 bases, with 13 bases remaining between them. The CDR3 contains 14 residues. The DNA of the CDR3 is TGTGCCAGCAGCCCGGGCCGGTCGTATGAAAAACTGTTTTTT. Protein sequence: CASSPGRSYEKLFF. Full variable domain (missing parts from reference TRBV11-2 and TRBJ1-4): EAGVAQSPRYKIIEKRQSVAFWCNPISGHATLYWYQQILGQGPKLLIQFQNNGVVDDSQLPKDRFSAERLKGVDSTLKIQPAKLEDSAVYLCASSPGRSYEKLFFGSGTQLSVL.

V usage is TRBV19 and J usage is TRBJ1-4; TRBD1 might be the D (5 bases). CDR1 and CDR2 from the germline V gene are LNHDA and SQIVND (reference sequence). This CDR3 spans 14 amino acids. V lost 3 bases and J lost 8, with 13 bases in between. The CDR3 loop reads CASSMRRGPEKLFF. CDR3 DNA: TGTGCCAGTAGTATGCGACGGGGACCGGAAAAACTGTTTTTT.

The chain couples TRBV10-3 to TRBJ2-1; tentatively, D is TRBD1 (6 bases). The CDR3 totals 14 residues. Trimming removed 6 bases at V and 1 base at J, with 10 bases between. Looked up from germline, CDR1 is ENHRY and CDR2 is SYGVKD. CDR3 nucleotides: TGTGCCATCAGCCAACAGGGTTCCTACAATGAGCAGTTCTTC. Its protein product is CAISQQGSYNEQFF.

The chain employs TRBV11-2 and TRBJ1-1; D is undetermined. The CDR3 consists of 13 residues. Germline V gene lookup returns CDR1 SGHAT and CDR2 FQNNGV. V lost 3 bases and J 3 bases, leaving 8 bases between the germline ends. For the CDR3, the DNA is TGTGCCAGCAGCTTGTCGTGGGACACTGAAGCTTTCTTT. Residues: CASSLSWDTEAFF.

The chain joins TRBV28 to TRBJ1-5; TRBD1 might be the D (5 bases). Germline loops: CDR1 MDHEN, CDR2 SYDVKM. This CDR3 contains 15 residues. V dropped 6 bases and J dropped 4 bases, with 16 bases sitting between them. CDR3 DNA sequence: TGTGCCAGCAGGGCTGCGGGACTCCAAAATCAGCCCCAGCATTTT. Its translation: CASRAAGLQNQPQHF.